This T cell receptor beta chain was identified during a study of T cell responses to AZD1222 COVID-19 vaccine. Study-wide results and caveats: Repertoires were obtained only post-peak T cell response. Dominant CD4 TCR responses targeted spike regions 160-218 and 743-854.

TCRdb's copy holds only in-frame clones and misses some; the assay was immunoSEQ multiplex PCR. The sample holds approximately 89,000 clones, around nine tenths seen once. The CDR3 loop spans 14 amino acids. V was clipped by 4 bases and J by 10 bases, with 15 bases between them. Germline CDR1 reads SGHRS; CDR2 reads YFSETQ. With regard to this clone: Its matching antigen is unknown.

The rearrangement uses TRBV5-1 and TRBJ1-6; D is perhaps TRBD1 (6 bases). Sequenced here: peripheral blood, sampled on day 0 of MenACWY control vaccination. This clonotype was obtained from an adult in good health. CDR3 protein: CASSPGTNRSPLHF. In DNA form, the CDR3 reads TGCGCCAGCAGCCCCGGGACAAACCGATCACCCCTCCACTTT.